The clone carrying this T cell receptor beta chain was picked up many times. The antigen is unknown. The data originate from a study of T cells in Graves' hyperthyroidism and ophthalmopathy. Looking at the study overall: Blood was drawn when the patient was first diagnosed and still untreated.

Findings of the study overall: Most clonotypes that expanded in the thyroid above 0.001 also showed up in blood.

The V gene lost 1 base and the J gene lost 3 bases, with 10 bases spanning the gap. This CDR3 has 14 residues. RNA transcripts served as the template for amplifying TCR beta CDR3 regions. Using the HTBI primer set, a first-round RT-PCR was run on the TCR CDR3. TCRdb fed the multiplex PCR reads into MiXCR, producing one record per CDR3 protein. Here the sample spans around 600,000 distinct CDR3 sequences, 14% being singletons. The sample consisted of blood. The sequence derives from a woman between 18 and 29 years old with Graves' ophthalmopathy. The chain combines TRBV12-3 or TRBV12-4 with TRBJ2-7; the D gene is possibly TRBD2 (5 bases). CDR3 coding DNA: TGTGCCAGCAGTTTAGAGAGAGGGATCTACGAGCAGTACTTC. This codes for CASSLERGIYEQYF.